The 26 T cell receptor beta chains in this list originate from one sample, sequenced in a study of beta chain features in type 1 diabetes. TCRB transcripts that were expressed got sequenced, as all of the isolated RNA had been reverse transcribed. The method was immunoSEQ multiplex PCR; TCRdb's version includes in-frame clones alone and lacks a portion of them. The top ten clones hold 0.35% to 0.55% of a sample with over 15,000 clones, around 59% of them seen once. The sample comprised stem cell memory CD4+ T cells from blood. All receptors come from a woman between 18 and 29 years old in good health.

This sequence joins TRBV19 and TRBJ2-1; D not resolved. V gave up 7 bases and J gave up 3 bases, with 13 bases separating them. The CDR3 is 14 residues long. Germline CDR1 reads LNHDA; CDR2 reads SQIVND (reference sequence). The CDR3 DNA follows: TGTGCCAGTACCCGAGCGACTTTCTACAATGAGCAGTTCTTC. This codes for CASTRATFYNEQFF. Full variable domain (missing parts from reference TRBV19 and TRBJ2-1): DGGITQSPKYLFRKEGQNVTLSCEQNLNHDAMYWYRQDPGQGLRLIYYSQIVNDFQKGDIAEGYSVSREKKESFPLTVTSAQKNPTAFYLCASTRATFYNEQFFGPGTRLTVL.

This clone came up once. The rearrangement links TRBV7-8 to TRBJ1-2; perhaps TRBD1 as D (6 bases). Germline lookup yields CDR1 SGHVS and CDR2 FQNEAQ. The V end lost 2 bases, the J end lost 7 bases, and 20 bases lay between the germline ends. The CDR3 runs 16 residues. The CDR3 DNA sequence: TGTGCCAGCAGCTTAATCGGGGCGCGGGGGGCTTTTGGCTACACCTTC. This translates into CASSLIGARGAFGYTF.

The chain couples TRBV28 to TRBJ1-2; D gene ambiguous. Trimming stripped 7 bases from V and 0 bases from J, with 27 bases between. Germline V gives CDR1 MDHEN, CDR2 SYDVKM. The CDR3 length is 19 residues. The CDR3: CASKALGKAGGQANYGYTF. The CDR3 bases are TGTGCCAGCAAGGCCCTGGGGAAGGCAGGAGGCCAAGCTAACTATGGCTACACCTTC.

The CDR3 sequence is CASSKAPSSETQYF. In DNA form, the CDR3 reads TGTGCCAGCAGCAAAGCCCCTAGCAGTGAGACCCAGTACTTC. The gene calls are TRBV7-9 and TRBJ2-5; perhaps TRBD2 as D (5 bases). Germline assignment: CDR1 SEHNR and CDR2 FQNEAQ (reference sequence). V lost 5 bases to trimming and J lost 5 bases, with 15 bases between them. There are 14 residues in the CDR3. Looking up the rest from reference TRBV7-9 and TRBJ2-5 gives the full variable domain: DTGVSQNPRHKITKRGQNVTFRCDPISEHNRLYWYRQTLGQGPEFLTYFQNEAQLEKSRLLSDRFSAERPKGSFSTLEIQRTEQGDSAMYLCASSKAPSSETQYFGPGTRLLVL.

V is TRBV5-6 and J is TRBJ2-5; D gene ambiguous. The CDR3 runs to 13 residues. Germline-derived CDR1 and CDR2 are SGHDT and YYEEEE. Trimming left V 0 bases short and J 4 bases short, with 7 bases between. CDR3 residues: CASSLATLETQYF. As DNA, the CDR3 is TGTGCCAGCAGCTTGGCGACATTAGAGACCCAGTACTTC.

Remarks on this clone: Germline and junction disagree at one end, which may indicate a read error. The chain combines TRBV19 with TRBJ1-1; D is unresolved. The CDR3 loop spans 14 amino acids. Germline V CDR1 and CDR2: LNHDA, SQIVND (reference sequence). CDR3 sequence: CASSSGSGNAEAFF. CDR3 nucleotide sequence: TGTGCCAGTAGTTCGGGGTCGGGGAACGCTGAAGCTTTCTTT.

The gene calls are TRBV6-5 and TRBJ1-1; D not certain. The V and J ends lost 0 bases and 11 bases respectively, with 22 bases between them. Germline V gene data show CDR1 as MNHEY and CDR2 as SVGAGI. This CDR3 contains 16 residues. The CDR3 DNA sequence: TGTGCCAGCAGTTACTCCCCACGGGGTACCTATTTTTTCGCTTTCTTT. Amino acids: CASSYSPRGTYFFAFF.

There are a few counts of this clone. The chain joins TRBV5-1 to TRBJ1-1; D is possibly TRBD1 (6 bases). This CDR3 is built from 15 residues. Trimming removed 5 bases at V and 1 base at J, with 15 bases between. The germline V gene has CDR1 SGHRS and CDR2 YFSETQ. The CDR3 DNA reads TGCGCCAGCAGTATAACTGGACAGACGAACACTGAAGCTTTCTTT. This encodes CASSITGQTNTEAFF.

This sequence joins TRBV10-3 and TRBJ2-3; D is unresolved. Trimming stripped 7 bases from V and 0 bases from J, with 14 bases between. Germline assignment: CDR1 ENHRY and CDR2 SYGVKD. The CDR3 covers 15 residues. The DNA for the CDR3 is TGTGCCATCATGGTGAGGAATGCTAGCACAGATACGCAGTATTTT. Translating gives CAIMVRNASTDTQYF.

This clone was counted only a few times. The CDR3 DNA follows: TGTGCCAGTACTGCCTCTGGGACAGTGCAATCACGGCCCCAGCATTTT. Its protein is CASTASGTVQSRPQHF. The chain combines TRBV19 with TRBJ1-5; 7 nucleotides match TRBD1. This CDR3 is built from 16 residues. Germline lookup yields CDR1 LNHDA and CDR2 SQIVND (reference sequence). Unmatched junction bases numbered 18, after V lost 7 bases and J lost 9 bases.

This clone was counted between two and nine times. CDR3: CAWSHRAGVWQPQHF. The CDR3 DNA reads as TGTGCCTGGAGCCATAGGGCGGGCGTATGGCAGCCCCAGCATTTT. The chain carries TRBV30 and TRBJ1-5; D unclear. Germline CDR1 and CDR2: GTSNPN and SVGIG (reference sequence). The CDR3 runs to 15 residues. Deletions cut 3 bases from V and 7 bases from J, with 19 bases between.

This chain joins TRBV30 and TRBJ2-1; 12 bases are a match to TRBD2. The germline V gene encodes CDR1 GTSNPN and CDR2 SVGIG (reference sequence). The CDR3 loop spans 15 amino acids. J gave up 9 bases and V 3 bases, and 9 bases lay outside the gene matches. The CDR3 DNA is TGTGCCTGGAGGATCACTAGCGGGGGGAGGCCTGAGCAGTTCTTC. Its protein product is CAWRITSGGRPEQFF.

V gene TRBV5-5 combines with J gene TRBJ2-7, with 8 positions matching TRBD1. Germline V gene sequence: CDR1 SGHKS, CDR2 YYEKEE (reference sequence). V lost 4 bases, J lost 6 bases, and 9 bases stayed unmatched. There are 14 residues in the CDR3. CDR3 bases: TGTGCCAGCAGCCCAGCCAGGGGGCAGGCCGAGCAGTACTTC. This encodes CASSPARGQAEQYF.

The chain has TRBV6-6 and TRBJ2-4, with 9 positions matching TRBD1. The length of the CDR3 is 14 residues. From germline, CDR1 is MNHNY and CDR2 SVGAGI (reference sequence). The trim removed 2 bases at V and 8 bases at J, leaving 4 bases unmatched. The CDR3 reads CASSYRGQGHIQYF. In nucleotides, the CDR3 is TGTGCCAGCAGTTACCGAGGACAGGGGCACATTCAGTACTTC.

V gene TRBV5-1 combines with J gene TRBJ2-5; TRBD2 is a possible D gene (6 bases). The germline V and J ends were trimmed by 4 bases and 3 bases, with 16 bases remaining between them. The CDR3 extends over 15 amino acids. CDR1 is SGHRS, CDR2 YFSETQ, per germline. The DNA of the CDR3 is TGCGCCAGCAGCCCCGGAGGGGACCCCGAAGAGACCCAGTACTTC. This encodes CASSPGGDPEETQYF.

In DNA, the CDR3 is TGTGCCAGTAGCCGAACCGGGACAGGGACTTCAGGAAACATTCAGTACTTC. Residues: CASSRTGTGTSGNIQYF. The chain recombines TRBV19 with TRBJ2-4, with TRBD1 matching over 9 bases. The CDR3 totals 17 residues. After removal of 6 bases from V and 6 bases from J, the junction contained 15 bases not matched to a gene. CDR1 is LNHDA and CDR2 is SQIVND in the germline V gene (reference sequence).

This clone was found once. The CDR3 DNA is TGTGCCAGCAGCTTCCCCGGGACTTACGCTTTCTTT. Its translation is CASSFPGTYAFF. This chain uses TRBV11-1 with TRBJ1-1, with a weak D call TRBD1 (5 bases). The CDR3 has 12 amino acids. V shed 3 bases and J shed 11 bases, with 13 bases lying between them. CDR1 SGHAT and CDR2 FQDESV come from the germline V gene (reference sequence). The whole variable domain, filled in from reference TRBV11-1 and TRBJ1-1, reads EAEVAQSPRYKITEKSQAVAFWCDPISGHATLYWYRQILGQGPELLVQFQDESVVDDSQLPKDRFSAERLKGVDSTLKIQPAELGDSAMYLCASSFPGTYAFFGQGTRLTVV.

This sequence joins TRBV30 and TRBJ2-5, with D perhaps matching TRBD2 (6 bases). This CDR3 contains 15 residues. The germline V gene has CDR1 GTSNPN and CDR2 SVGIG (reference sequence). V was clipped by 0 bases and J by 0 bases, with 11 bases between them. CDR3: CAWSVLAGYQETQYF. The CDR3 DNA reads TGTGCCTGGAGTGTACTAGCAGGCTACCAAGAGACCCAGTACTTC.

The gene calls are TRBV11-2 and TRBJ2-2; the match to TRBD1 covers 9 bases. Germline loops: CDR1 SGHAT, CDR2 FQNNGV. Germline trimming cut 3 bases from V and 4 bases from J; bases unmatched to any gene: 6. The CDR3 is 16 residues long. DNA for the CDR3: TGTGCCAGCAGCTTGGGAACAGGGGGCACCACCGGGGAGCTGTTTTTT. It codes for CASSLGTGGTTGELFF.

This chain uses TRBV11-2 with TRBJ1-2; D gene unclear. The ends were cut back, 6 bases at V and 6 bases at J, with 14 bases in the middle. CDR3 length: 13 residues. Germline V gene data show CDR1 as SGHAT and CDR2 as FQNNGV. CDR3 protein: CASRPTLGNGYTF. Here the CDR3 DNA reads TGTGCCAGCAGGCCTACCCTAGGTAATGGCTACACCTTC.

The chain carries TRBV5-4 and TRBJ1-1; 7 bases map to TRBD1. The CDR3 is made up of 14 amino acids. V shed 4 bases and J 1 base; nucleotides not matched to a gene: 4. CDR1 and CDR2 from the germline V gene are SGHNT and YYREEE (reference sequence). CDR3 residues: CASSEGQWNTEAFF. In nucleotides, the CDR3 is TGTGCCAGCAGCGAGGGACAGTGGAACACTGAAGCTTTCTTT.

The rearrangement joins TRBV18 to TRBJ1-6; D possibly corresponds to TRBD1 (5 bases). CDR1 is KGHSH, CDR2 LQKENI, per germline. Between the trimmed V and J ends, which lost 3 bases and 7 bases, there was a span of 10 bases. The CDR3 runs 14 residues. CDR3 sequence: CASSPRGWNSPLHF. The CDR3 DNA is TGTGCCAGCTCACCTCGGGGGTGGAATTCACCCCTCCACTTT.

The chain joins TRBV5-1 to TRBJ2-7, with D uncertain. The germline V gene encodes CDR1 SGHRS and CDR2 YFSETQ. Trimming removed 1 base from V and 4 bases from J, with 9 bases in between. This CDR3 spans 13 amino acids. CDR3 residues: CASSLRGSYEQYF. The CDR3 region has the DNA TGCGCCAGCAGCTTGCGCGGATCTTACGAGCAGTACTTC.

This clone has only a few counts. V gene TRBV6-1 combines with J gene TRBJ1-6; TRBD1 matches 9 bases. V shed 11 bases and J 7 bases; nucleotides not matched to a gene: 6. Germline-derived CDR1 and CDR2 are MNHNS and SASEGT. CDR3 length: 13 residues. DNA of the CDR3: TGTGCCTGCCGGGACAGGGAGAATTCACCCCTCCACTTT. It codes for CACRDRENSPLHF.

V usage is TRBV7-9 and J usage is TRBJ1-2; possible D gene TRBD1, 5 bases. The CDR3 totals 14 residues. The V gene's germline CDR1 is SEHNR and CDR2 FQNEAQ (reference sequence). V lost 1 base and J 5 bases, leaving 11 bases between the germline ends. The chain's CDR3 is CASSLGQNNYGYTF. The CDR3 DNA reads TGTGCCAGCAGCTTAGGACAGAACAATTATGGCTACACCTTC.

This clone came up a few times. The chain employs TRBV5-1 and TRBJ1-1, with 9 bases identical to TRBD1. V was clipped by 4 bases and J by 3 bases; unmatched bases: 4. Per germline, CDR1 SGHRS and CDR2 YFSETQ. CDR3 length equals 14 residues. Here the CDR3 DNA reads TGCGCCAGCAGCCCAAGGACAGGGGACACTGAAGCTTTCTTT. Its translation: CASSPRTGDTEAFF.